The 24 T cell receptor beta chains below were found in one sample sequenced in a study of blood T cell repertoires in COVID-19. Some clones are missing from TCRdb's copy, which holds only in-frame ones; the method was immunoSEQ multiplex PCR. Of 410,000 or so clones listed, approximately 90% are singletons. The sample taken for sequencing was peripheral blood. Every receptor here comes from a woman younger than 45 with active or convalescent COVID-19.

The V and J genes are TRBV28 and TRBJ1-4, with TRBD1 matching over 7 bases. CDR3 size: 15 residues. The junction had 10 bases not matched to a gene; V was cut back by 5 bases and J by 7 bases. CDR1 and CDR2 from the germline V gene are MDHEN and SYDVKM. The CDR3 protein is CASSNPQGSGEKLFF. CDR3 nucleotides: TGTGCCAGCAGTAACCCACAGGGGTCCGGTGAAAAACTGTTTTTT. Full variable domain (remainder filled in from reference TRBV28 and TRBJ1-4): DVKVTQSSRYLVKRTGEKVFLECVQDMDHENMFWYRQDPGLGLRLIYFSYDVKMKEKGDIPEGYSVSREKKERFSLILESASTNQTSMYLCASSNPQGSGEKLFFGSGTQLSVL.

This chain links TRBV6-2 or TRBV6-3 with TRBJ2-3, with 10 nucleotides matching TRBD1. The V gene end was trimmed by 2 bases and the J gene end by 2 bases; junction bases not matched to a gene: 4. Germline CDR1 and CDR2: MNHEY and SVGEGT. The CDR3 consists of 16 residues. The chain's CDR3 is CASSYERQGATDTQYF. CDR3 DNA sequence: TGTGCCAGCAGTTACGAACGACAGGGGGCCACAGATACGCAGTATTTT.

This chain connects TRBV12-5 to TRBJ1-1, with D perhaps TRBD1 (5 bases). Germline values: CDR1 LGHNT, CDR2 FRNRAP. The CDR3 loop spans 13 amino acids. V was cut by 6 bases and J by 4 bases, with 12 bases left in between. CDR3 nucleotide sequence: TGTGCTAGTGGATCCCCAGGGCCCACTGAAGCTTTCTTT. It encodes CASGSPGPTEAFF.

This rearrangement joins TRBV9 to TRBJ2-3; unclear D gene. This CDR3 is 10 amino acids long. V was pared by 3 bases and J by 9 bases, with 5 bases between. CDR1 SGDLS and CDR2 YYNGEE come from the germline V gene. The DNA of the CDR3 is TGTGCCAGCAGCGGAGCAACGCAGTATTTT. Residues: CASSGATQYF.

The rearrangement uses TRBV4-1 and TRBJ1-4; 9 positions agree with TRBD1. The CDR3 is made up of 16 amino acids. CDR1 and CDR2 from the germline V gene are MGHRA and YSYEKL. V lost 4 bases to trimming and J lost 6 bases; unmatched junction nucleotides: 9. The CDR3 reads CASSPTLDRGDEKLFF. DNA for the CDR3: TGCGCCAGCAGCCCCACCCTGGACAGGGGCGATGAAAAACTGTTTTTT.

V and J are TRBV14 and TRBJ1-1; no reliable D call. V lost 1 base and J 6 bases, leaving 12 bases between the germline ends. The CDR3 covers 14 residues. CDR1 SGHDN and CDR2 FVKESK come from the germline V gene. Here the CDR3 DNA reads TGTGCCAGCAGCCAAGCCCCGGGGAGGGCTGAAGCTTTCTTT. Translating gives CASSQAPGRAEAFF.

This chain uses TRBV27 with TRBJ2-1; D may be TRBD1 (5 bases). From germline, CDR1 is MNHEY and CDR2 SMNVEV (reference sequence). V was trimmed by 4 bases and J by 2 bases, leaving 12 bases between them. The CDR3 totals 15 residues. The CDR3 nucleotides read TGTGCCAGCAGTTCCCGACAGCACCCCTACAATGAGCAGTTCTTC. Protein: CASSSRQHPYNEQFF.

The rearrangement links TRBV2 to TRBJ1-6; D is uncertain. The CDR3 covers 12 residues. CDR1 and CDR2 (germline): SNHLY, FYNNEI. V was trimmed by 9 bases and J by 5 bases, leaving 8 bases between them. The CDR3 sequence: CARRGDNSPLHF. The CDR3 DNA reads as TGTGCCAGGCGCGGCGATAATTCACCCCTCCACTTT.

The V and J genes are TRBV5-6 and TRBJ1-1, with D unresolved. The CDR3 consists of 14 residues. The germline V gene has CDR1 SGHDT and CDR2 YYEEEE. V was clipped by 0 bases and J by 4 bases, with 10 bases between them. The DNA of the CDR3 is TGTGCCAGCAGCTTGGCCGCGCCGGGCACTGAAGCTTTCTTT. It codes for CASSLAAPGTEAFF.

This chain uses TRBV27 with TRBJ1-6; D is perhaps TRBD1 (6 bases). CDR3 size: 17 residues. The germline V gene has CDR1 MNHEY and CDR2 SMNVEV (reference sequence). The V and J ends lost 6 bases and 4 bases respectively, with 19 bases between them. CDR3 bases: TGTGCCAGCAGACCACGCCCCCCCGGGACATATAATTCACCCCTCCACTTT. Protein: CASRPRPPGTYNSPLHF.

The genes are TRBV19 and TRBJ2-2; TRBD1 is a possible D gene (6 bases). Germline V gene data show CDR1 as LNHDA and CDR2 as SQIVND (reference sequence). V dropped 1 base and J dropped 2 bases, with 11 bases sitting between them. The CDR3 consists of 16 residues. CDR3 residues: CASSIGAGTNTGELFF. The DNA for the CDR3 is TGTGCCAGTAGTATAGGGGCAGGGACAAACACCGGGGAGCTGTTTTTT.

This chain uses TRBV18 with TRBJ1-5; D perhaps matches TRBD1 (6 bases). Trimming took 2 bases from V and 0 from J, leaving 11 bases between them. The germline gives CDR1 KGHSH, CDR2 LQKENI. The CDR3 has 16 amino acids. CDR3 in DNA: TGTGCCAGCTCACCAATCAGGACAGATAGCAATCAGCCCCAGCATTTT. Residues: CASSPIRTDSNQPQHF.

V gene TRBV27 combines with J gene TRBJ1-1; D might be TRBD1 (5 bases). Germline CDR1 MNHEY, CDR2 SMNVEV (reference sequence). V lost 3 bases to trimming and J lost 0 bases, with 11 bases between them. This CDR3 is 15 amino acids long. The CDR3 sequence is CASSFGGRVNTEAFF. DNA of the CDR3: TGTGCCAGCAGTTTTGGGGGGAGAGTGAACACTGAAGCTTTCTTT.

V and J are TRBV30 and TRBJ1-4; 8 nucleotides line up with TRBD1. The CDR3 consists of 15 residues. J gave up 6 bases and V 4 bases, and 10 bases lay outside the gene matches. From germline, CDR1 is GTSNPN and CDR2 SVGIG (reference sequence). CDR3: CAWNRGDRLYEKLFF. The CDR3 bases are TGTGCCTGGAATCGAGGGGACAGGTTATATGAAAAACTGTTTTTT.

In DNA, the CDR3 is TGTGCCAGCAGCTTAGCGGCCAGCCTAGACCAGTACTTC. Translating it yields CASSLAASLDQYF. The chain joins TRBV7-9 to TRBJ2-5; D uncertain. Trimming pared 0 bases from V and 10 bases from J, leaving 12 bases between. Germline values: CDR1 SEHNR, CDR2 FQNEAQ (reference sequence). This CDR3 contains 13 residues.

The chain joins TRBV19 to TRBJ2-1; 7 bases map to TRBD1. J gave up 4 bases and V 5 bases, and 2 bases lay outside the gene matches. The germline gives CDR1 LNHDA, CDR2 SQIVND (reference sequence). This CDR3 spans 13 amino acids. The CDR3 loop is CASSVTGYNEQFF. CDR3 nucleotide sequence: TGTGCCAGTAGTGTGACAGGGTACAATGAGCAGTTCTTC.

The V and J genes are TRBV2 and TRBJ2-3; 8 bases are shared with TRBD2. The germline CDR1 and CDR2 sequences are SNHLY and FYNNEI. V trimming: 6 bases; J trimming: 5 bases; junction bases outside the gene matches: 10. There are 15 residues in the CDR3. The DNA of the CDR3 is TGTGCCAGCAGGGGTACTAGCGGTGATGGAGATACGCAGTATTTT. Encoded protein: CASRGTSGDGDTQYF.

V is TRBV5-1 and J is TRBJ1-4; no clear D gene. The CDR3 has 12 residues. Per the germline V gene, CDR1 is SGHRS and CDR2 is YFSETQ. V gave up 2 bases and J gave up 12 bases, with 11 bases separating them. The DNA for the CDR3 is TGCGCCAGCAGCTTTTTGTACGAGGAACTGTTTTTT. Protein: CASSFLYEELFF.

The gene calls are TRBV4-2 and TRBJ2-7; 9 nucleotides agree with TRBD2. CDR3 length: 19 residues. Unmatched junction bases numbered 16, after V lost 1 base and J lost 3 bases. Germline V CDR1 and CDR2: LGHNA, YNFKEQ. The CDR3 bases are TGTGCCAGCAGCCAAGCGGGGAGCGGGGGGCCACAGTCCCTCTACGAGCAGTACTTC. Amino acid sequence: CASSQAGSGGPQSLYEQYF.

The rearrangement uses TRBV27 and TRBJ2-5; D is possibly TRBD2 (6 bases). Germline V gene data show CDR1 as MNHEY and CDR2 as SMNVEV (reference sequence). The V end was cut by 4 bases, the J end by 1 base, with 7 bases between. CDR3 size: 13 residues. The CDR3 DNA reads TGTGCCAGCAGTTCGGGGGTCCAAGAGACCCAGTACTTC. Its translation: CASSSGVQETQYF.

V is TRBV2 and J is TRBJ1-2, with TRBD1 as a possible D gene (6 bases). The CDR3 is made up of 12 amino acids. V was clipped by 6 bases and J by 7 bases, with 12 bases between them. Germline V gives CDR1 SNHLY, CDR2 FYNNEI. As DNA, the CDR3 is TGTGCCAGCAGACAGGGTCTTAGTGGCTACACCTTC. Its protein product is CASRQGLSGYTF.

This chain uses TRBV5-1 with TRBJ2-5; 9 bases match TRBD2. J gave up 5 bases and V 4 bases, and 3 bases lay outside the gene matches. CDR1 SGHRS and CDR2 YFSETQ come from the germline V gene. This CDR3 has 13 amino acids. CDR3 sequence reads: CASSIAGVETQYF. DNA of the CDR3: TGCGCCAGCAGCATAGCGGGAGTGGAGACCCAGTACTTC.

The rearrangement links TRBV13 to TRBJ1-1; possible D gene TRBD1, 6 bases. The CDR3 length is 14 residues. Trimming removed 4 bases from V and 2 bases from J, with 11 bases in between. CDR1 PRHDT and CDR2 FYEKMQ come from the germline V gene (reference sequence). The CDR3 region is CASSSGDLNTEAFF. CDR3 sequence (DNA): TGTGCCAGCAGCTCAGGGGACTTAAACACTGAAGCTTTCTTT.

The V and J genes are TRBV7-2 and TRBJ2-3, with TRBD2 matching over 11 bases. The CDR3 loop spans 16 amino acids. V dropped 5 bases and J dropped 2; count of bases not matched to a gene: 6. Germline V gene sequence: CDR1 SGHTA, CDR2 FQGNSA. CDR3 in DNA: TGTGCCAGCAGCGCCAGACTAGCGGGGCCCACAGATACGCAGTATTTT. Translated: CASSARLAGPTDTQYF.